Following are 29 T cell receptor beta chains from one sample sequenced in a study of T-cell memory formation after mild COVID-19. TCRdb processed the 5' RACE reads anew with MiXCR; each CDR3 protein has one entry. The table shows roughly 250,000 distinct CDR3 sequences, with 16% occurring only once. The specimen was PBMCs or a T cell subset sorted from them (not recorded which). The receptors come from a man aged 18 to 30 who had mild COVID-19 (a few samples of this study predate the infection). Cell type and time point are not known.

This clonotype appeared a few times. CDR3 amino acids: CASSALEWSEQFF. The CDR3 DNA reads TGTGCCAGCAGTGCACTAGAGTGGAGTGAGCAGTTCTTC. The chain couples TRBV6-2 or TRBV6-3 to TRBJ2-1; possible D gene TRBD2, 5 bases. CDR1 and CDR2 (germline): MNHEY, SVGEGT. The CDR3 extends over 13 amino acids. The germline V and J ends were trimmed by 5 bases and 9 bases, with 14 bases remaining between them.

This clonotype was counted a few times. The chain carries TRBV7-2 and TRBJ2-3; possibly TRBD2 for D (6 bases). The germline CDR1 and CDR2 sequences are SGHTA and FQGNSA. The CDR3 contains 15 residues. V was pared by 5 bases and J by 1 base, with 13 bases between. CDR3 sequence: CASSDDGGGTDTQYF. The CDR3 DNA is TGTGCCAGCAGCGACGACGGGGGAGGCACAGATACGCAGTATTTT.

Written as DNA, the CDR3 is TGTGCCAGCAATCCGGCTAGCGATTTGGCAAGGAACACTGAAGCTTTCTTT. Residues: CASNPASDLARNTEAFF. The rearrangement uses TRBV6-2 or TRBV6-3 and TRBJ1-1; D unclear. The V end lost 7 bases, the J end lost 1 base, and 22 bases lay between the germline ends. Germline values: CDR1 MNHEY, CDR2 SVGEGT. The length of the CDR3 is 17 residues.

This clonotype was observed a few times. The chain employs TRBV7-9 and TRBJ1-1; D gene uncertain. V lost 4 bases and J 2 bases, leaving 14 bases between the germline ends. This CDR3 is built from 15 residues. Per germline, CDR1 SEHNR and CDR2 FQNEAQ (reference sequence). CDR3 in DNA: TGTGCCAGCAGCTCTAACGAGGGCCCTAACACTGAAGCTTTCTTT. Amino acids: CASSSNEGPNTEAFF.

This clonotype was recorded many times. This sequence joins TRBV7-2 and TRBJ2-5; 14 bases are a match to TRBD2. V gave up 5 bases and J gave up 4 bases; unmatched junction bases: 9. This CDR3 region has 17 residues. Germline CDR1 SGHTA, CDR2 FQGNSA. Here the CDR3 reads CASSRGTSGGGRETQYF. The CDR3 coding sequence is TGTGCCAGCAGCAGAGGGACTAGCGGGGGAGGTAGAGAGACCCAGTACTTC.

The genes are TRBV7-8 and TRBJ2-3, with unresolved D. CDR1 and CDR2 (germline): SGHVS, FQNEAQ. V lost 2 bases to trimming and J lost 13 bases, with 13 bases between them. This CDR3 is 12 amino acids long. The CDR3 region is CASSLNTNPEYF. The DNA of the CDR3 is TGTGCCAGCAGCTTAAATACTAATCCGGAGTATTTT. The complete variable domain, with remaining parts taken from reference TRBV7-8 and TRBJ2-3, reads GAGVSQSPRYKVAKRGQDVALRCDPISGHVSLFWYQQALGQGPEFLTYFQNEAQLDKSGLPSDRFFAERPEGSVSTLKIQRTQQEDSAVYLCASSLNTNPEYFGPGTRLTVL.

This clonotype showed up just a few times. This may come from a read error, since a much larger clone is one base off. The CDR3 DNA reads as TGTGCCAGCAGCTTGGAAGGGGACGAGCAGTACTTC. It specifies CASSLEGDEQYF. The rearrangement joins TRBV5-6 to TRBJ2-7; D possibly corresponds to TRBD1 (5 bases). Germline loops: CDR1 SGHDT, CDR2 YYEEEE. The CDR3 length is 12 residues. Trimming shortened V by 0 bases and J by 5 bases, and 6 bases separated the two germline ends.

This clonotype was recorded many times. At one of its ends the junction is not consistent with the germline gene, which may arise from a read error. The rearrangement joins TRBV5-6 to TRBJ2-4; D uncertain. The CDR3 length is 13 residues. Germline V gene data show CDR1 as SGHDT and CDR2 as YYEEEE. This CDR3 reads CASSLWARNIQYF. The CDR3 DNA sequence: TGTGCCAGCAGCTTGTGGGCCAGAAACATTCAGTACTTC.

The chain has TRBV29-1 and TRBJ2-2; D not resolved. The ends were cut back, 5 bases at V and 5 bases at J, with 12 bases in the middle. Germline V gives CDR1 SQVTM, CDR2 ANQGSEA. The CDR3 consists of 13 residues. The CDR3 nucleotides are TGCAGCGTTTCCGTTGTTCGGACCGGGGAGCTGTTTTTT. Amino acid sequence: CSVSVVRTGELFF.

The chain combines TRBV20-1 with TRBJ2-5, with D tentatively TRBD1 (5 bases). This CDR3 is 14 amino acids long. V was trimmed by 5 bases and J by 5 bases, leaving 18 bases between them. Germline V lookup: CDR1 DFQATT, CDR2 SNEGSKA (reference sequence). The CDR3 region has the DNA TGCAGTGCTCGTCCTTCCTCTTCAGGGGAGACCCAGTACTTC. Protein: CSARPSSSGETQYF.

This clonotype was observed a handful of times. The chain has TRBV9 and TRBJ2-7; 12 bases line up with TRBD2. This CDR3 has 15 residues. The J segment lost 9 bases and the V segment lost 0 bases, leaving 7 bases of the junction unmatched. Germline V gene lookup returns CDR1 SGDLS and CDR2 YYNGEE. For the CDR3, the DNA is TGTGCCAGCAGCGTAGGGGTTACTAGCGGGGGGATGCAGTACTTC. Translating gives CASSVGVTSGGMQYF. Variable domain in full (rest from reference TRBV9 and TRBJ2-7): DSGVTQTPKHLITATGQRVTLRCSPRSGDLSVYWYQQSLDQGLQFLIQYYNGEERAKGNILERFSAQQFPDLHSELNLSSLELGDSALYFCASSVGVTSGGMQYFGPGTRLTVT.

This clonotype has ten or more counts. The chain recombines TRBV29-1 with TRBJ2-3, with D perhaps matching TRBD2 (5 bases). The CDR3 consists of 13 residues. CDR1 and CDR2 (germline): SQVTM, ANQGSEA. The ends were cut back, 0 bases at V and 4 bases at J, with 8 bases in the middle. CDR3 DNA: TGCAGCGTTGAAGAGTCCGGGGCAGATACGCAGTATTTT. As protein: CSVEESGADTQYF.

The chain carries TRBV24-1 and TRBJ2-3, with 10 nucleotides matching TRBD2. CDR3 length equals 14 residues. J was trimmed by 9 bases and V by 5 bases; bases with no gene match: 7. From germline, CDR1 is KGHDR and CDR2 SFDVKD. CDR3 amino acids: CATSAGLANPTQYF. The CDR3 nucleotides read TGTGCCACCAGTGCGGGACTAGCGAATCCCACGCAGTATTTT.

This clonotype was counted only a few times. The chain couples TRBV18 to TRBJ2-7, with D hard to call. The ends were cut back, 6 bases at V and 0 bases at J, with 9 bases in the middle. Per germline, CDR1 KGHSH and CDR2 LQKENI. CDR3 size: 13 residues. DNA of the CDR3: TGTGCCAGCTCTTCGTATAGCTCCTACGAGCAGTACGTC. Protein: CASSSYSSYEQYV.

This clonotype occurred many times. V gene TRBV7-9 combines with J gene TRBJ1-1; the D is unclear. The CDR3 runs to 13 residues. CDR1 is SEHNR, CDR2 FQNEAQ, per germline (reference sequence). V was cut by 7 bases and J by 3 bases, with 12 bases left in between. CDR3 in amino acids: CASTPREDTEAFF. In DNA, the CDR3 is TGTGCCAGCACCCCCAGAGAGGACACTGAAGCTTTCTTT.

The chain joins TRBV20-1 to TRBJ2-2; no clear D. The CDR3 is 11 amino acids. V was trimmed by 3 bases and J by 6 bases, leaving 5 bases between them. CDR1 is DFQATT, CDR2 SNEGSKA, per germline (reference sequence). This CDR3 is CSASRAGELFF. The CDR3 DNA sequence: TGCAGTGCTAGTCGGGCCGGGGAGCTGTTTTTT.

Ten or more counts support this clonotype. The rearrangement uses TRBV7-3 and TRBJ1-1; D is possibly TRBD1 (5 bases). V gave up 2 bases and J gave up 1 base, with 11 bases separating them. Germline V gives CDR1 SGHTA, CDR2 FQGTGA. The CDR3 has 15 amino acids. The CDR3 loop reads CASSLSAGGNTEAFF. CDR3 in DNA: TGTGCCAGCAGCTTATCGGCGGGGGGGAACACTGAAGCTTTCTTT.

This chain uses TRBV12-3 or TRBV12-4 with TRBJ1-2; 8 bases align to TRBD1. V shed 7 bases, J shed 6 bases, and the junction held 10 bases outside the gene matches. This CDR3 comprises 14 residues. This CDR3 is CASNLGTGTHGYTF. The CDR3 nucleotides are TGTGCCAGCAACCTCGGGACAGGCACTCATGGCTACACCTTC.

J is TRBJ1-1 and V is TRBV28, with TRBD1 as a possible D gene (5 bases). Trimming removed 8 bases from V and 3 bases from J, with 13 bases in between. The V gene's germline CDR1 is MDHEN and CDR2 SYDVKM. The CDR3 is 13 residues long. CDR3 DNA: TGTGCCAGCGGCCAACAGGTTTACACTGAAGCTTTCTTT. Amino acid sequence: CASGQQVYTEAFF.

This clonotype was picked up a small number of times. J is TRBJ2-7 and V is TRBV7-2; D is unclear. CDR1 and CDR2 (germline): SGHTA, FQGNSA. CDR3 length: 14 residues. V was cut by 1 base and J by 2 bases, with 9 bases left in between. In DNA, the CDR3 is TGTGCCAGCAGCTTAGGACGGCAGGCCTACGAGCAGTACGTC. It specifies CASSLGRQAYEQYV.

This rearrangement joins TRBV5-1 to TRBJ1-1, with 8 nucleotides matching TRBD1. The V gene end was trimmed by 4 bases and the J gene end by 5 bases; junction bases not matched to a gene: 7. Per the germline V gene, CDR1 is SGHRS and CDR2 is YFSETQ. CDR3 size: 14 residues. The CDR3, as DNA: TGCGCCAGCAGCCCGGACAGGGAGGTAACTGAAGCTTTCTTT. The encoded protein is CASSPDREVTEAFF.

This chain joins TRBV28 and TRBJ2-4, with D possibly being TRBD1 or TRBD2 (5 bases each). V was clipped by 7 bases and J by 0 bases, with 13 bases between them. The CDR3 extends over 15 amino acids. Germline V gene data show CDR1 as MDHEN and CDR2 as SYDVKM. In nucleotides, the CDR3 is TGTGCCAGCACAAGCGGACAATCAGCCAAAAACATTCAGTACTTC. Translated, it gives CASTSGQSAKNIQYF. Using reference TRBV28 and TRBJ2-4 for the parts outside the CDR3, the full variable domain is DVKVTQSSRYLVKRTGEKVFLECVQDMDHENMFWYRQDPGLGLRLIYFSYDVKMKEKGDIPEGYSVSREKKERFSLILESASTNQTSMYLCASTSGQSAKNIQYFGAGTRLSVL.

This clonotype was seen only a few times. The rearrangement uses TRBV13 and TRBJ2-5; D is undetermined. V was clipped by 0 bases and J by 4 bases, with 9 bases between them. The CDR3 covers 14 residues. Germline V gene lookup returns CDR1 PRHDT and CDR2 FYEKMQ (reference sequence). The CDR3 sequence is CASSLGGSGETQYF. The DNA of the CDR3 is TGTGCCAGCAGCTTAGGGGGATCGGGAGAGACCCAGTACTTC.

V gene TRBV4-1 combines with J gene TRBJ2-3; 14 bases agree with TRBD2. Germline CDR1 and CDR2: MGHRA and YSYEKL. This CDR3 has 16 residues. With 1 base clipped from V and 5 bases from J, the junction kept 2 bases outside the gene matches. The CDR3 DNA sequence: TGCGCCAGCAGCCAAGTGGGACTAGCGGGGGTAGATACGCAGTATTTT. Translated: CASSQVGLAGVDTQYF.

This clonotype has ten or more counts. This chain connects TRBV7-2 to TRBJ2-5; D unclear. Trimming left V 5 bases short and J 3 bases short, with 10 bases between. Germline values: CDR1 SGHTA, CDR2 FQGNSA. This CDR3 is 13 amino acids long. For the CDR3, the DNA is TGTGCCAGCAGCATCACAATGGAAGAGACCCAGTACTTC. It encodes CASSITMEETQYF. Full variable domain (rest looked up from reference TRBV7-2 and TRBJ2-5): GAGVSQSPSNKVTEKGKDVELRCDPISGHTALYWYRQSLGQGLEFLIYFQGNSAPDKSGLPSDRFSAERTGGSVSTLTIQRTQQEDSAVYLCASSITMEETQYFGPGTRLLVL.

The rearrangement joins TRBV20-1 to TRBJ2-5; 7 bases agree with TRBD1. Germline assignment: CDR1 DFQATT and CDR2 SNEGSKA (reference sequence). V shed 1 base, J shed 1 base, and the junction held 6 bases outside the gene matches. CDR3 size: 15 residues. This CDR3 reads CSARGQTGIQETQYF. Written as DNA, the CDR3 is TGCAGTGCTAGAGGTCAGACAGGGATCCAAGAGACCCAGTACTTC.

The chain uses TRBV2 and TRBJ2-3; D ambiguous. The CDR3 sequence is 13 residues long. V was pared by 10 bases and J by 2 bases, with 13 bases between. The germline gives CDR1 SNHLY, CDR2 FYNNEI. The CDR3 DNA reads as TGTGCCACCTCGCCGCTACCCACAGATACGCAGTATTTT. This encodes CATSPLPTDTQYF.

The rearrangement links TRBV7-2 to TRBJ2-5, with D hard to call. The CDR3 extends over 16 amino acids. Between the trimmed V and J ends, which lost 3 bases and 3 bases, there was a span of 17 bases. The germline gives CDR1 SGHTA, CDR2 FQGNSA. The DNA of the CDR3 is TGTGCCAGCAGCTTGCGGAACGGTCTGGCAAAAGAGACCCAGTACTTC. As protein: CASSLRNGLAKETQYF.

The rearrangement uses TRBV12-3 or TRBV12-4 and TRBJ1-6, with unresolved D. V lost 5 bases and J 2 bases, leaving 10 bases between the germline ends. CDR3 length equals 15 residues. CDR3 in amino acids: CASSAGLTYNSPLHF. The CDR3 DNA is TGTGCCAGCAGTGCCGGGCTGACCTATAATTCACCCCTCCACTTT.